Included here is one T cell receptor (beta chain) sequence, with context. No antigen is known for it. Here immunoSEQ multiplex PCR was the method, and the copy in TCRdb shows in-frame clones only, minus some. There are 2,500,000 or so clones in the sample; around nine tenths occur only once, and around 0.14% lies in the top ten. The junction had 1 base not matched to a gene; V was cut back by 2 bases and J by 2 bases. Germline assignment: CDR1 SGHKS and CDR2 YYEKEE (reference sequence). This CDR3 contains 14 residues. The source of the sample is a study of shared clonotypes between healthy human individuals. Findings and caveats of the study: Lower generation probabilities were found for non-shared clonotypes than for those shared by all four donors.

The sequence derives from a man aged 18 to 35 in good health. The V gene is TRBV5-5, the J gene TRBJ1-1; 9 bases match TRBD1. The sequencing sample was made of naive CD4+ T cells sorted from blood. Subset noted: CD45RA+ positively selected. CDR3 loop: CASSFTGGNTEAFF. DNA of the CDR3: TGTGCCAGCAGCTTCACAGGGGGCAACACTGAAGCTTTCTTT.